This T cell receptor (beta chain) is drawn from a study of shared clonotypes between healthy human individuals. Across the whole study: Researchers assigned three CD4 naive, three CD4 memory, two CD8 naive and one CD8 memory plate to each donor.

Study processing details: Junction-only immunoSEQ data arrived without quality scores, meaning filtering differed. The assay was immunoSEQ multiplex PCR, and TCRdb's table has in-frame clones only and misses some. V, J and clone size derive from that table, while D and trimming were established from the DNA sequence. Here the sample spans about 680,000 clones, under 80% being singletons. There are 14 residues in the CDR3. Looked up from germline, CDR1 is SGHRS and CDR2 is YFSETQ. On this clone itself: The antigen is undetermined.

Study outcomes and limitations: Memory subsets generally showed smaller estimated richness than naive subsets did.

The J gene is TRBJ2-5, the V gene TRBV5-1; D unclear. The DNA end is a closer match to TRBJ2-7, so the J assignment may be wrong. Specimen: memory CD4+ T cells sorted from blood. Regarding subset: CD45RA-negative fraction. This clonotype was obtained from a woman aged 25 to 39 in good health. CDR3 nucleotides: TGCGCCAGCAGCTTAAGCCAGGTGGTCGACGAGCAGTACTTC. Translation gives CASSLSQVVDEQYF.